This TCR beta chain is from a study of vaccination effects on CD4 cells after COVID-19 (dated by TCRdb to the early 2020s). Study-level background: Two doses of either the BNT162b2 or the mRNA-1273 mRNA SARS-CoV-2 vaccine were administered to participants. The full study included some 10 COVID-19 convalescent patients and a few SARS-CoV-2-naive healthy vaccine recipients. In the study, cultures from other donors were sequenced using the Oncomine TCR Beta short-read assay on an Illumina iSeq 100. The study compared SARS-CoV-2 spike-specific CD4+ TCR repertoires before and after mRNA vaccination in COVID-19 convalescent patients and infection-naive vaccine recipients. Overall study results and their limits: Among healthy vaccine recipients, nearly all vaccine-induced clones were SARS-CoV-2 mono-reactive, and just 1 of 255 was cross-reactive with common cold coronaviruses. Clones induced by infection and clones induced by vaccination both contracted markedly at late timepoints after vaccination, which fits with T cell responses waning over time. Limitations of the study were the small number of convalescent patients and the absence of early post-infection timepoints.

Taken from the germline V gene, the CDR1 and CDR2 loops are MRHNA and SNTAGT. The germline V end is reduced by 2 bases and the J end by 4 bases; junction bases left unmatched: 12. The CDR3 holds 19 amino acids from the cysteine to the phenylalanine. The CDR3 DNA has 57 bases and is translated from base 1. In the ViraFEST assay, PBMC were stimulated with viral peptide pools, and TCR sequencing was then used to find antigen-specific CD4+ T cell clonotypes based on their expansion. After more than nine days of culture, CD4+ T cells were isolated with the EasySep CD4+ T cell isolation kit. None of the healthy vaccine recipients had a prior SARS-CoV-2 infection, which was confirmed by nucleocapsid antibody tests that came back negative both before and after vaccination. Around 2 million PBMC per well were cultured in IMDM with around 5% human AB serum, 10 IU/ml IL-2 and gentamicin, plus 10 ug/ml peptides. Half of the culture medium was replaced with fresh IL-2-containing medium on days 3 and 7. Unless noted otherwise, every peptide stimulation condition was grown in triplicate wells. Using Ficoll-Paque Plus gradient centrifugation, PBMC were separated from whole blood and then either used fresh or cryopreserved at -140C. The overlapping peptide pools covered the spike proteins of SARS-CoV-2 and of the common cold coronaviruses HCoV-NL63, HCoV-OC43 and HCoV-229E. The QIAamp micro DNA kit was used to extract genomic DNA from the cultured CD4+ T cells.

Library construction relied on the immunoSEQ multiplex PCR assay. DNA from the CD4+ T cells that had been cultured and isolated underwent TCR beta CDR3 sequencing. From the authors' description of their analysis: Non-productive TCR sequences were removed and reads were trimmed to the CDR3 region, keeping CDR3s of at least 7 amino acids. The MANAFEST web app was used to pick out antigen-specific clonotypes by comparing their expansion in peptide wells with that in reference cultures. Positive clones required FDR<0.05 expansion versus reference and all other wells, odds ratio above 5, and frequency above 0.1% in two replicate wells. Cross-reactive clonotypes were defined as significantly expanded in SARS-CoV-2 spike wells and in at least one common cold coronavirus spike condition. Levenshtein distance calculated with the stringdist R package was used to assess CDR3 similarity, and unrooted trees were constructed with ape in R 3.6.1. TCRdb limited this immuneACCESS table to in-frame rearrangements with V and J called. A share of clones is missing; checked studies link under half to unresolved V genes, and the rest is unexplained. The DNA gave D and trimming, while V, J and clone size come from that table. The sample has 40,000 to 45,000 clones on record, around 80% of them singletons. The ten biggest clones cover about 10% of the sample.

Notes on this clone: Its antigen is still unknown. Base qualities are not at hand, and no much larger clone is one base apart.

Specimen: CD4+ T cells from PBMCs cultured with SARS-CoV-2 spike peptides, collected before COVID-19 vaccination. This specimen's cell subset or site label, interpreted: SARS-CoV-2 spike overlapping peptide pool stimulation. This clonotype was sampled from a human donor who received a COVID-19 vaccine. The V gene is TRBV6-4 and the J gene is TRBJ2-3, and TRBD2 aligns with 13 junction nucleotides. DNA sequence: TGTGCCAGCAGTGACCACCCAACTAGCGGGGGGGCCTCGGCAGATACGCAGTATTTT. Its protein reads: CASSDHPTSGGASADTQYF.